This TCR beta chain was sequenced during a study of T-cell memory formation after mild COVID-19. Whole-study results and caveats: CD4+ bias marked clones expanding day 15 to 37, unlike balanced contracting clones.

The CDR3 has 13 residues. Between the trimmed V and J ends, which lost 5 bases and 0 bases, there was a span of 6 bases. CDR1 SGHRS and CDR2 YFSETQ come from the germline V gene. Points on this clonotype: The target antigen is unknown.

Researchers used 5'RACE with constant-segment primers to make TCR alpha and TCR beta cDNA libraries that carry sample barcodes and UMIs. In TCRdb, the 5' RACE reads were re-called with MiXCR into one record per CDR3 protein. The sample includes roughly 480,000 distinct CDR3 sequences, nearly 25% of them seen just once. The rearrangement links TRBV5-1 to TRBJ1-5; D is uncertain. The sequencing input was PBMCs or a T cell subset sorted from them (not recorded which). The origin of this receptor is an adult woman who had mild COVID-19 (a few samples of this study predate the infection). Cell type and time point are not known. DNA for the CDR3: TGCGCCAGCAGATACAGTAGCAATCAGCCCCAGCATTTT. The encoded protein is CASRYSSNQPQHF.